The T cell receptor beta chain described here comes from a study of cytomegalovirus exposure and HLA in healthy donors. Vbeta (60) and Jbeta (13) primers were used in the PCR. The table came from immunoSEQ multiplex PCR; TCRdb's copy has only in-frame clones and leaves some out. Of approximately 150,000 clones in the sample, 75% are singletons; the top ten hold over 4.5%. This sequence originates from a male donor in good health and CMV-seronegative. Sequencing was carried out using PBMCs.

CDR3 in DNA: TGCAACAACGGGGGGGCTTTCTTT. This codes for CNNGGAFF. This chain links TRBV20-1 with TRBJ1-1; perhaps TRBD1 as D (5 bases). The CDR3 runs to 8 residues. Per germline, CDR1 DFQATT and CDR2 SNEGSKA (reference sequence).